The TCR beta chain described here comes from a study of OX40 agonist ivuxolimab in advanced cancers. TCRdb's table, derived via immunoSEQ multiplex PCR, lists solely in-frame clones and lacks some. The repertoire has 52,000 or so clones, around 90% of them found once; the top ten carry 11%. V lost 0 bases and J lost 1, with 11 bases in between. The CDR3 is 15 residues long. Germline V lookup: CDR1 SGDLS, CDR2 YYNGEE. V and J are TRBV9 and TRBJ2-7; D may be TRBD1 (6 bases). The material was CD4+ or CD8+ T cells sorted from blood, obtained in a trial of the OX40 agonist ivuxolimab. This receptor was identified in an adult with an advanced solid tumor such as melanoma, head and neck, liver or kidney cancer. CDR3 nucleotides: TGTGCCAGCAGCGTAGGAGGGGGATGGTCCTACGAGCAGTACTTC. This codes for CASSVGGGWSYEQYF.